This T cell receptor beta chain derives from a study of blood T cell repertoires in COVID-19. V shed 4 bases and J 6 bases; nucleotides not matched to a gene: 6. CDR1 and CDR2 (germline): KGHSH, LQKENI. CDR3 size: 14 residues. Measured with immunoSEQ multiplex PCR; TCRdb has only the in-frame clones, and not every one. The data hold some 200,000 clones, with about nine tenths observed a single time. Sample: peripheral blood. The clonotype originates from a woman aged 45 to 65 with acute or convalescent COVID-19. The V gene is TRBV18, the J gene TRBJ2-1; TRBD1 matches at 7 bases. CDR3 DNA sequence: TGTGCCAGCTCACGTGACAGGGAGATCAATGAGCAGTTCTTC. Protein: CASSRDREINEQFF.